The clone carrying this T cell receptor (beta chain) has only a few counts. Its matching antigen is unknown. Using its own MiXCR run on the RACE reads, TCRdb lists one record per CDR3 protein. The profile covers around 300,000 distinct CDR3 sequences, with roughly 6.9% appearing a single time and 7% to 10% taken by the ten largest. The CDR3 has 12 residues. The V gene lost 6 bases and the J gene lost 9 bases, with 12 bases spanning the gap. The germline V gene has CDR1 DFQATT and CDR2 SNEGSKA (reference sequence). This sample stems from a study of human T cells and chemical hapten exposure. As for time point: patch test 1, 2 weeks after DPC sensitization. As for treatment: therapeutic diphenylcyclopropenone sensitization with weekly scalp DPC. Broader study findings: As patch test score rose, PT1 expanded TCR counts tended to rise as well.

This sequence was found in a woman aged 18 to 35 with alopecia areata. Some clones in this sample may be carry-over from other donors' samples. This sequence joins TRBV20-1 and TRBJ1-6; possibly TRBD1 for D (5 bases). The sample in question was whole blood, obtained in connection with sensitization to the hapten diphenylcyclopropenone (DPC). The CDR3 loop reads CSAPGGGSPLHF. The DNA for the CDR3 is TGCAGTGCCCCTGGGGGGGGTTCACCCCTCCACTTT.